Each of the 3 T cell receptor beta chains below was sequenced from the same sample in a study of T cell repertoires in ileal Crohn's disease. Sequenced by immunoSEQ multiplex PCR; TCRdb stores in-frame clones only, minus some. The data show 17,000 or so clones, with around 88% seen just once and around 5.5% held by the top ten. Sequenced material: ileal tissue. These receptors all stem from an adult with Crohn's disease.

This clone was seen more than once but under ten times. The CDR3 here is CASSSSGTWGETQYF. CDR3 sequence (DNA): TGTGCCAGCAGCTCTTCCGGGACATGGGGGGAGACCCAGTACTTC. The rearrangement links TRBV7-3 to TRBJ2-5; the D gene is possibly TRBD1 (6 bases). CDR1 is SGHTA and CDR2 is FQGTGA in the germline V gene. V was cut by 4 bases and J by 5 bases, with 17 bases left in between. The CDR3 is made up of 15 amino acids. The full variable domain, rest sourced from reference TRBV7-3 and TRBJ2-5, is GAGVSQTPSNKVTEKGKYVELRCDPISGHTALYWYRQSLGQGPEFLIYFQGTGAADDSGLPNDRFFAVRPEGSVSTLKIQRTERGDSAVYLCASSSSGTWGETQYFGPGTRLLVL.

The chain links TRBV14 to TRBJ2-2; D is possibly TRBD1 (5 bases). Trimming took 4 bases from V and 2 from J, leaving 11 bases between them. The CDR3 spans 15 residues. CDR1 SGHDN and CDR2 FVKESK come from the germline V gene. The CDR3 DNA reads TGTGCCAGCAGCCCCTACAGGTTAAACACCGGGGAGCTGTTTTTT. The encoded protein is CASSPYRLNTGELFF.

The chain combines TRBV5-4 with TRBJ2-7; no firm D call. The CDR3 is 14 residues long. Germline values: CDR1 SGHNT, CDR2 YYREEE (reference sequence). V gave up 5 bases and J gave up 6 bases, with 18 bases separating them. CDR3 sequence: CASRSSRQAPEQYF. For the CDR3, the DNA is TGTGCCAGCAGGTCGAGTAGGCAGGCGCCCGAGCAGTACTTC.